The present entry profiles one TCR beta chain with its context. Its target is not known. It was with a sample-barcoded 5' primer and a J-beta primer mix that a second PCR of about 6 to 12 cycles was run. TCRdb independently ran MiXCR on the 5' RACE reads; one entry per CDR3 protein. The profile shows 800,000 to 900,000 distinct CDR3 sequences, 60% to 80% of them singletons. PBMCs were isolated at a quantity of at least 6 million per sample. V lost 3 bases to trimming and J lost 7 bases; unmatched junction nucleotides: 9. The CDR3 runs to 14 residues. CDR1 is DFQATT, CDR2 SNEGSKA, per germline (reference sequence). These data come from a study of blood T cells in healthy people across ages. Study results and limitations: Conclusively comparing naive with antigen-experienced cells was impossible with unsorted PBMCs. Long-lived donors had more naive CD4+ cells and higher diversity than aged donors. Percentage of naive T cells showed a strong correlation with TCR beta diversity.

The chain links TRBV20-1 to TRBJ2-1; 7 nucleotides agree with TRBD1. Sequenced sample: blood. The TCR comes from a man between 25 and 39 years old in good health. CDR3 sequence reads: CSARWTGPLNEQFF. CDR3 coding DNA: TGCAGTGCTAGGTGGACAGGACCACTTAATGAGCAGTTCTTC.